These 7 T cell receptor beta chains came from one sample sequenced in a study of tumor-infiltrating lymphocytes in primary liver carcinoma. Joint extraction of RNA and DNA used 20-30 mg of bulk tissue that was unsorted. Using a constant-region primer together with ProtoScript II reverse transcriptase, TCR beta cDNA was made from about 500 ng of total RNA. Amplification in three nested multiplex PCR rounds with slightly modified ARM-PCR gave rise to TCR beta libraries. Running around 9 cycles apiece, the first two PCR rounds relied on TRBV1-TRBV30 forward primers together with a C-beta reverse primer. One entry per CDR3 protein results from TCRdb running MiXCR on the multiplex PCR reads. The sample has some 190,000 distinct CDR3 sequences, roughly 80% seen once. Sequenced: tumor tissue from primary liver carcinoma. The receptors here all came from a man aged 40-55 years with primary liver carcinoma and hepatitis B virus infection.

This clonotype has only one observation. Sequence at one end of the junction differs from germline and may be a read error. V gene TRBV29-1 combines with J gene TRBJ2-5, with 11 positions matching TRBD1. CDR1 is SQVTM, CDR2 ANQGSEA, per germline. The CDR3 is 15 residues long. CDR3 bases: TGCAGCATTGAAGCGGACAGGGGGCGAGTAGAGACCCATTACTTC. This codes for CSIEADRGRVETHYF.

About this clonotype: The CDR3 does not end in the conserved phenylalanine or tryptophan, so this is likely a read error. V and J are TRBV11-3 and TRBJ2-7, with 7 positions matching TRBD1. This CDR3 contains 13 residues. The germline V gene has CDR1 SGHNT and CDR2 YENEEA. The CDR3 sequence is CGSRVGQSYEQYL. The DNA of the CDR3 is TGTGGCAGCAGGGTGGGACAGTCCTACGAGCAGTACTTA.

V is TRBV29-1 and J is TRBJ1-1; D perhaps matches TRBD1 (6 bases). CDR1 is SQVTM, CDR2 ANQGSEA, per germline. CDR3 length equals 15 residues. The V end was cut by 8 bases, the J end by 3 bases, with 22 bases between. CDR3 sequence (DNA): TGCAGCACTGGAGGGGGGTGGGATATGTACACTGAAGCTTTCTTT. Its protein is CSTGGGWDMYTEAFF.

As concerns this clonotype: Relative to the germline gene, one junction end is altered; a read error may explain this. V gene TRBV6-6 combines with J gene TRBJ2-2; the D gene is possibly TRBD2 (7 bases). This CDR3 is built from 17 residues. Looked up from germline, CDR1 is MNHNY and CDR2 is SVGAGI (reference sequence). The CDR3 here is CAAGETYATGDTGELFF. CDR3 bases: TGTGCCGCGGGAGAAACTTACGCGACGGGGGACACCGGGGAGCTGTTTTTC.

Note on this clonotype: A much larger clone lies one base from this, so it may be a read error. The chain employs TRBV28 and TRBJ2-7; D not resolved. The germline CDR1 and CDR2 sequences are MDHEN and SYDVKM. This CDR3 has 15 residues. The ends were cut back, 4 bases at V and 3 bases at J, with 16 bases in the middle. The CDR3 loop reads CASSSPGREYYEQYF. Here the CDR3 DNA reads TGTGCCAGCAGTTCCCCCGGACGTGAATACTACGAGCAGTACTTC.

V gene TRBV6-2 or TRBV6-3 combines with J gene TRBJ2-1; 8 nucleotides line up with TRBD2. The CDR3 is 14 residues long. In germline, CDR1 is MNHEY, CDR2 SVGEGT. The junction had 7 bases not matched to a gene; V was cut back by 6 bases and J by 6 bases. The CDR3 sequence: CASRGTSGTNEQFF. The CDR3 DNA is TGTGCCAGCAGGGGAACTAGCGGAACCAATGAGCAGTTCTTC.

V is TRBV29-1 and J is TRBJ2-3; the match to TRBD1 covers 10 bases. With V trimmed by 7 bases and J by 11 bases, 15 bases remained unmatched. The CDR3 has 14 residues. Germline V gene lookup returns CDR1 SQVTM and CDR2 ANQGSEA. The CDR3 loop is CSASGTGASDMQYF. CDR3 nucleotide sequence: TGCAGCGCTTCCGGGACAGGGGCGTCAGACATGCAGTATTTT.